The subject of this entry is one TCR beta chain. What it recognizes is unknown. This sample is drawn from a study of OX40 agonist ivuxolimab in advanced cancers. In the study overall: Patient treatment consisted of intravenous ivuxolimab administration every 2 weeks at 0.01 to 10 mg/kg. Two cutaneous melanoma patients and one hepatocellular carcinoma patient, three in all, had partial responses. Study-wide results and caveats: At 0.1 to 3.0 mg/kg, CD4+ and CD8+ blood T cells expanded clonally by week 6.

The table came from immunoSEQ multiplex PCR; TCRdb's copy has only in-frame clones and leaves some out. Of about 48,000 clones listed, 88% are singletons. CDR1 SGHTA and CDR2 FQGTGA come from the germline V gene. This CDR3 has 13 residues. The V segment lost 5 bases and the J segment 8 bases; nucleotides outside the gene matches: 5. This chain links TRBV7-3 with TRBJ1-1, with 10 bases identical to TRBD1. The TCR originated in an adult with an advanced solid tumor such as melanoma, head and neck, liver or kidney cancer. The specimen comprised CD4+ or CD8+ T cells sorted from blood, sampled in a trial of the OX40 agonist ivuxolimab. CDR3 sequence reads: CASSQDRGREAFF. The DNA for the CDR3 is TGTGCCAGCAGCCAAGACAGGGGGCGAGAAGCTTTCTTT.